Presented here are 26 T cell receptor beta chains from one specimen sequenced in a study of cytomegalovirus exposure and HLA in healthy donors. The PCR ran on 60 Vbeta and 13 Jbeta primers. Only in-frame clones appear in the TCRdb table, and some are missing; sequencing was by immunoSEQ multiplex PCR. Here the sample spans under 200,000 clones, about 80% being singletons. The sequenced material came from PBMCs. These receptors were taken from a girl aged 10-17 years in good health and CMV-seropositive.

The count of this clone is one. The chain joins TRBV29-1 to TRBJ2-1; 7 bases align to TRBD2. J lost 6 bases, V lost 8 bases, and 7 bases had no gene match. In germline, CDR1 is SQVTM, CDR2 ANQGSEA. This CDR3 has 12 amino acids. CDR3 sequence: CSTDGGSNEQFF. The CDR3 DNA follows: TGCAGCACCGACGGGGGGTCCAATGAGCAGTTCTTC.

The V gene is TRBV5-1, the J gene TRBJ2-1; 14 bases line up with TRBD2. V lost 3 bases and J lost 6; bases outside the gene matches: 8. This CDR3 has 17 amino acids. In germline, CDR1 is SGHRS, CDR2 YFSETQ. CDR3: CASSSWTSGRPLNEQFF. CDR3 sequence (DNA): TGCGCCAGCAGCTCATGGACTAGCGGGAGGCCGCTCAATGAGCAGTTCTTC.

The V and J genes are TRBV15 and TRBJ1-1, with a tentative D call TRBD1 (6 bases). Germline V gene data show CDR1 as LNHNV and CDR2 as YYDKDF (reference sequence). The V end lost 5 bases, the J end lost 4 bases, and 11 bases lay between the germline ends. This CDR3 has 13 amino acids. DNA of the CDR3: TGTGCCACCAGCGGGGACACTGGCACTGAAGCTTTCTTT. Protein product: CATSGDTGTEAFF.

J is TRBJ1-5 and V is TRBV4-1; D uncertain. Germline lookup yields CDR1 MGHRA and CDR2 YSYEKL. Trimming took 1 base from V and 6 from J, leaving 4 bases between them. The CDR3 loop spans 12 amino acids. The CDR3 protein is CASSQVGQPQHF. The DNA for the CDR3 is TGCGCCAGCAGCCAAGTCGGTCAGCCCCAGCATTTT.

V is TRBV11-3 and J is TRBJ2-3; unclear D gene. CDR3 length: 14 amino acids. CDR1 is SGHNT, CDR2 YENEEA, per germline. Between the trimmed V and J ends, which lost 1 base and 0 bases, there was a span of 5 bases. The CDR3 DNA reads TGTGCCAGCAGCTTAGGGCGGAGCACAGATACGCAGTATTTT. Its protein is CASSLGRSTDTQYF.

The chain joins TRBV7-9 to TRBJ1-5; D is ambiguous. CDR1 is SEHNR and CDR2 is FQNEAQ in the germline V gene (reference sequence). Trimming cost V 1 base and J 1 base, with 5 bases left between them. The CDR3 consists of 14 residues. CDR3 bases: TGTGCCAGCAGCTTAGGGGAGAGCAATCAGCCCCAGCATTTT. Amino acid sequence: CASSLGESNQPQHF.

V usage is TRBV5-4 and J usage is TRBJ1-1; perhaps TRBD1 as D (5 bases). The V end was cut by 0 bases, the J end by 7 bases, with 16 bases between. CDR1 is SGHNT and CDR2 is YYREEE in the germline V gene (reference sequence). The length of the CDR3 is 15 residues. CDR3: CASSLAVTQGGEAFF. The CDR3 region has the DNA TGTGCCAGCAGCTTGGCCGTCACCCAGGGAGGTGAAGCTTTCTTT.

The chain carries TRBV5-6 and TRBJ1-4, with 7 bases fitting TRBD1. V lost 6 bases and J lost 7; bases outside the gene matches: 12. Germline values: CDR1 SGHDT, CDR2 YYEEEE. The CDR3 consists of 15 residues. Written as DNA, the CDR3 is TGTGCCAGCACTTTGGGCATGGAGGGGGCTGAAAAACTGTTTTTT. Translated: CASTLGMEGAEKLFF.

This chain uses TRBV18 with TRBJ1-1; 9 bases are shared with TRBD1. CDR3 length: 16 amino acids. J lost 3 bases, V lost 1 base, and 6 bases had no gene match. Germline CDR1 KGHSH, CDR2 LQKENI. In DNA, the CDR3 is TGTGCCAGCTCACCACTTAGGGGACAGGGCTACACTGAAGCTTTCTTT. It specifies CASSPLRGQGYTEAFF.

The rearrangement uses TRBV2 and TRBJ2-1; maybe TRBD2 (5 bases). Germline V CDR1 and CDR2: SNHLY, FYNNEI. The V end lost 1 base, the J end lost 15 bases, and 13 bases lay between the germline ends. The CDR3 contains 12 residues. The chain's CDR3 is CASSEGLTIPFF. DNA for the CDR3: TGTGCCAGCAGTGAAGGACTAACGATACCGTTCTTC.

The CDR3 sequence: CAWRLGAGYGYTF. As DNA, the CDR3 is TGTGCCTGGAGGCTGGGGGCGGGCTATGGCTACACCTTC. The chain joins TRBV30 to TRBJ1-2; possible D gene TRBD1, 6 bases. CDR1 GTSNPN and CDR2 SVGIG come from the germline V gene (reference sequence). This CDR3 spans 13 amino acids. Trimming took off 3 bases at V and 4 bases at J, with 12 bases between the two ends. The variable domain in full, with the rest retrieved from reference TRBV30 and TRBJ1-2, is SQTIHQWPATLVQPVGSPLSLECTVEGTSNPNLYWYRQAAGRGLQLLFYSVGIGQISSEVPQNLSASRPQDRQFILSSKKLLLSDSGFYLCAWRLGAGYGYTFGSGTRLTVV.

The chain carries TRBV27 and TRBJ2-7; D unclear. The germline V and J ends were trimmed by 2 bases and 0 bases, with 8 bases remaining between them. Germline V gene lookup returns CDR1 MNHEY and CDR2 SMNVEV (reference sequence). The CDR3 covers 14 residues. Here the CDR3 reads CASSLIPSSYEQYF. CDR3 in DNA: TGTGCCAGCAGTTTAATCCCTAGCTCCTACGAGCAGTACTTC.

This rearrangement joins TRBV2 to TRBJ1-3; perhaps TRBD1 as D (5 bases). Trimming removed 6 bases from V and 6 bases from J, with 15 bases in between. Germline lookup yields CDR1 SNHLY and CDR2 FYNNEI. This CDR3 spans 14 amino acids. CDR3 coding DNA: TGTGCCAGCAGGACCAGGGATGGCACAAACACCATATATTTT. This codes for CASRTRDGTNTIYF. Complete variable domain (other parts from reference TRBV2 and TRBJ1-3): EPEVTQTPSHQVTQMGQEVILRCVPISNHLYFYWYRQILGQKVEFLVSFYNNEISEKSEIFDDQFSVERPDGSNFTLKIRSTKLEDSAMYFCASRTRDGTNTIYFGEGSWLTVV.

The CDR3 sequence is CASSQEGTSGTYNEQFF. The DNA for the CDR3 is TGTGCCAGCAGCCAAGAAGGGACTAGCGGGACCTACAATGAGCAGTTCTTC. The chain is built from TRBV4-2 and TRBJ2-1; TRBD2 matches 13 bases. J gave up 2 bases and V 0 bases, and 1 base lay outside the gene matches. CDR1 LGHNA and CDR2 YNFKEQ come from the germline V gene. The CDR3 loop spans 17 amino acids.

This chain uses TRBV4-1 with TRBJ2-5, with TRBD2 identical over 13 bases. The V segment lost 4 bases and the J segment 6 bases; nucleotides outside the gene matches: 8. In germline, CDR1 is MGHRA, CDR2 YSYEKL. This CDR3 contains 16 residues. CDR3 in amino acids: CASSPYRTSGRQTQYF. As DNA, the CDR3 is TGCGCCAGCAGCCCTTATAGGACTAGCGGGAGACAGACCCAGTACTTC.

V is TRBV6-1 and J is TRBJ1-1; TRBD1 aligns across 7 bases. The CDR3 length is 17 residues. The germline CDR1 and CDR2 sequences are MNHNS and SASEGT. The V gene end was trimmed by 1 base and the J gene end by 6 bases; junction bases not matched to a gene: 14. CDR3 nucleotides: TGTGCCAGCAGTGAAGATGGGAGACGTAACAGGGGATCTGAAGCTTTCTTT. As protein: CASSEDGRRNRGSEAFF.

The chain has TRBV5-5 and TRBJ2-5; no definite D call. Germline V CDR1 and CDR2: SGHKS, YYEKEE (reference sequence). The CDR3 sequence is 12 residues long. V was shortened by 0 bases and J by 4 bases, with 4 bases between the two germline ends. For the CDR3, the DNA is TGTGCCAGCAGCTTGGCAGGAGAGACCCAGTACTTC. Amino acid sequence: CASSLAGETQYF.

V and J are TRBV10-2 and TRBJ2-7, with 9 bases fitting TRBD1. The CDR3 runs to 14 residues. The V and J ends lost 2 bases and 5 bases, in that order; junction bases with no gene match: 4. Germline CDR1 reads WSHSY; CDR2 reads SAAADI. CDR3 protein: CASSELGTGNEQYF. The CDR3 nucleotides read TGCGCCAGCAGTGAGCTCGGGACAGGGAACGAGCAGTACTTC.

The J gene is TRBJ2-2, the V gene TRBV28, with D tentatively TRBD2 (6 bases). Germline values: CDR1 MDHEN, CDR2 SYDVKM. CDR3 length: 13 amino acids. This CDR3 is CAAGLNAAGELFF. The CDR3 DNA is TGTGCGGCGGGACTTAATGCGGCCGGGGAGCTGTTTTTT.

The rearrangement uses TRBV4-1 and TRBJ2-1; D uncertain. The ends were cut back, 0 bases at V and 2 bases at J, with 14 bases in the middle. The CDR3 sequence is 17 residues long. Germline-derived CDR1 and CDR2 are MGHRA and YSYEKL. The CDR3 spells CASSQDASTLTYNEQFF. The DNA for the CDR3 is TGCGCCAGCAGCCAAGATGCGTCTACCCTTACCTACAATGAGCAGTTCTTC.

CDR3 coding DNA: TGTGCCAGCAGCTCACAGGGGTTGAACACTGAAGCTTTCTTT. Residues: CASSSQGLNTEAFF. The chain uses TRBV7-6 and TRBJ1-1; 7 nucleotides match TRBD1. CDR1 and CDR2 from the germline V gene are SGHVS and FNYEAQ. V gave up 4 bases and J gave up 0 bases; unmatched junction bases: 2. This CDR3 spans 14 amino acids.

This clone is medium-sized (0.01 to 0.1%). The CDR3 region is CASSQHPGWSNEAFF. The CDR3 region has the DNA TGTGCCAGCAGCCAACACCCCGGGTGGAGTAATGAAGCTTTCTTT. The V call is TRBV25-1, the J call TRBJ1-1; D is unclear. The length of the CDR3 is 15 residues. Germline V gene data show CDR1 as MGHDK and CDR2 as SYGVNS. The ends were cut back, 6 bases at V and 7 bases at J, with 21 bases in the middle.

The chain couples TRBV27 to TRBJ1-2; no reliable D call. The V and J ends lost 3 bases and 2 bases respectively, with 7 bases between them. Germline CDR1 and CDR2: MNHEY and SMNVEV (reference sequence). This CDR3 is built from 13 residues. The CDR3 loop reads CASSFTGNYGYTF. CDR3 DNA: TGTGCCAGCAGTTTCACGGGAAACTATGGCTACACCTTC.

The chain combines TRBV29-1 with TRBJ2-7; 9 bases align to TRBD1. Germline values: CDR1 SQVTM, CDR2 ANQGSEA. V gave up 3 bases and J gave up 6 bases; unmatched junction bases: 9. This CDR3 comprises 14 residues. CDR3 residues: CSVELTGGRGEQYF. The CDR3 DNA reads TGCAGCGTTGAGTTGACAGGGGGTAGGGGCGAGCAGTACTTC.

The V gene is TRBV29-1, the J gene TRBJ2-1, with TRBD2 identical over 10 bases. V trimming: 3 bases; J trimming: 0 bases; junction bases outside the gene matches: 5. Per germline, CDR1 SQVTM and CDR2 ANQGSEA. The CDR3 consists of 16 residues. The CDR3 DNA reads TGCAGCGTTGATAAGCGGACTAGCGGCTCCTACAATGAGCAGTTCTTC. Amino acids: CSVDKRTSGSYNEQFF.

The chain recombines TRBV4-2 with TRBJ2-5; tentatively, D is TRBD2 (5 bases). V was trimmed by 1 base and J by 4 bases, leaving 13 bases between them. CDR3 size: 15 residues. Germline CDR1 and CDR2: LGHNA and YNFKEQ. The CDR3 protein is CASSQVASGGETQYF. CDR3 DNA sequence: TGTGCCAGCAGCCAAGTAGCTAGTGGAGGAGAGACCCAGTACTTC.